This TCR beta chain was recovered during a study of neurological immune-mediated disorders. Time point meaning: longitudinal time-point 2. V was trimmed by 1 base and J by 4 bases, leaving 14 bases between them. CDR1 is LNHDA and CDR2 is SQIVND in the germline V gene (reference sequence). The CDR3 sequence is 16 residues long. TCRdb reprocessed the 5' RACE reads via MiXCR and lists one record per CDR3 protein. Of about 80,000 distinct CDR3 sequences in the sample, nearly 6% are singletons; the top ten hold 6.5% to 9.5%. This clonotype was observed a handful of times. The specimen sequenced was PBMCs. J is TRBJ1-5 and V is TRBV19, with a weak D call TRBD1 (6 bases). The source of this sequence is a woman aged 55-70 years with multiple sclerosis. For the CDR3, the DNA is TGTGCCAGTAGTATAGGAACCAGGGGAGGAAATCAGCCCCAGCATTTT. Encoded protein: CASSIGTRGGNQPQHF. Looking up the rest from reference TRBV19 and TRBJ1-5 gives the full variable domain: DGGITQSPKYLFRKEGQNVTLSCEQNLNHDAMYWYRQDPGQGLRLIYYSQIVNDFQKGDIAEGYSVSREKKESFPLTVTSAQKNPTAFYLCASSIGTRGGNQPQHFGDGTRLSIL.